These T cell receptor beta chains were read from a single sample in a study of control samples from healthy donors and cancer patients. TCRdb's copy holds only in-frame clones and misses some; the assay was immunoSEQ multiplex PCR. The sample comprises around 51,000 clones, around 80% of which are singletons, and around 9.1% rests with the top ten. Sequences were obtained from blood. Every receptor here comes from a man aged 70 or older in good health. CDR3s include the opening cysteine and the closing phenylalanine or tryptophan. A D gene is named only where the DNA matches it firmly. Some rows have no size entry. The others give once, few or many, or a class for an expanded clone.

>.|TRBV5-4|TRBD1|TRBJ1-2
CASSFKGGSRGYTF
TGTGCCAGCAGCTTCAAAGGGGGCAGTCGTGGCTACACCTTC
>few|TRBV2|.|TRBJ1-3
CASTPASRSGLDPSGNTIYF
TGTGCCAGCACTCCCGCGTCAAGGAGTGGATTGGATCCCTCTGGAAACACCATATATTTT
>.|TRBV5-4|.|TRBJ2-1
CASSLGGASSYNEQFF
TGTGCCAGCAGCTTGGGGGGGGCAAGCTCCTACAATGAGCAGTTCTTC
>few|TRBV7-2|TRBD1|TRBJ2-2
CASSQQGIYTGELFF
TGTGCCAGCAGCCAACAGGGGATATACACCGGGGAGCTGTTTTTT
>.|TRBV6-5|TRBD2|TRBJ2-7
CASSYTVAGSYEQYF
TGTGCCAGCAGTTACACGGTAGCGGGATCCTACGAGCAGTACTTC
>few|TRBV18|.|TRBJ2-2
CASSALTPSNTGELFF
TGTGCCAGCTCAGCCCTAACACCATCGAACACCGGGGAGCTGTTTTTT
>once|TRBV18|.|TRBJ1-3
CASSPARLGNSGNTIYF
TGTGCCAGCTCACCCGCCAGACTGGGAAACTCTGGAAACACCATATATTTT
>.|TRBV6-5|.|TRBJ2-5
CASSYSPLVEETQYF
TGTGCCAGCAGTTACTCCCCACTAGTTGAGGAGACCCAGTACTTC
>.|TRBV6-5|.|TRBJ1-2
CASSYSKGGYGYTF
TGTGCCAGCAGTTACTCGAAGGGCGGCTATGGCTACACCTTC
>.|TRBV6-1|TRBD2|TRBJ2-2
CASSEVAGGWTGELFF
TGTGCCAGCAGTGAAGTAGCGGGAGGATGGACCGGGGAGCTGTTTTTT
>.|TRBV5-4|.|TRBJ1-3
CASSLDGHHSGNTIYF
TGTGCCAGCAGCTTGGACGGCCACCACTCTGGAAACACCATATATTTT
>once|TRBV18|.|TRBJ1-3
CASSPNPPGNTIYF
TGTGCCAGCTCACCCAACCCCCCTGGAAACACCATATATTTT
>few|TRBV25-1|.|TRBJ1-2
CASYGGARAHGYTF
TGTGCCAGCTATGGAGGGGCCAGGGCTCATGGCTACACCTTC
>once|TRBV2|.|TRBJ1-4
CASGATNEKLFF
TGTGCCAGTGGGGCAACTAATGAAAAACTGTTTTTT
>once|TRBV23-1|TRBD1|TRBJ1-1
CASSQETGTAARNMNTEAFF
TGCGCCAGCAGTCAAGAAACCGGGACAGCCGCACGAAACATGAACACTGAAGCTTTCTTT
>few|TRBV6-1|TRBD1|TRBJ2-1
CASSEGQGSITNEQFF
TGTGCCAGCAGTGAGGGACAGGGGAGCATAACAAATGAGCAGTTCTTC
>.|TRBV5-1|.|TRBJ2-1
CASSLAPLGEQFF
TGCGCCAGCAGCTTGGCTCCCCTCGGTGAGCAGTTCTTC